The 4 T cell receptor beta chains given below trace back to one sample, sequenced in a study of blood T cell repertoires in COVID-19. TCRdb keeps only in-frame clones here, not all; method: immunoSEQ multiplex PCR. The data contain 200,000 to 250,000 clones, more than 80% of them seen just once; the ten biggest clones take up about 10%. The sample taken for sequencing was peripheral blood. These receptor sequences come from an elderly woman with acute or convalescent COVID-19.

The chain combines TRBV7-3 with TRBJ2-1, with TRBD2 matching 11 bases. The CDR3 is 15 amino acids. The trim removed 4 bases at V and 8 bases at J, leaving 7 bases unmatched. Per germline, CDR1 SGHTA and CDR2 FQGTGA. CDR3: CASSSRLAGFDEQFF. In DNA, the CDR3 is TGTGCCAGCAGCTCCCGACTAGCGGGATTCGATGAGCAGTTCTTC.

V and J are TRBV7-2 and TRBJ1-2, with 11 bases fitting TRBD1. Germline V gives CDR1 SGHTA, CDR2 FQGNSA. Trimming removed 8 bases from V and 2 bases from J; junction bases left unmatched: 1. The CDR3 is 13 amino acids. This CDR3 reads CASGTGGNYGYTF. The CDR3 DNA sequence: TGTGCCAGCGGGACAGGGGGGAACTATGGCTACACCTTC.

The J gene is TRBJ1-2, the V gene TRBV7-8; 7 bases line up with TRBD1. Germline values: CDR1 SGHVS, CDR2 FQNEAQ. With V trimmed by 0 bases and J by 8 bases, 12 bases remained unmatched. This CDR3 has 16 residues. CDR3 residues: CASSLAGNLGTAGYTF. CDR3 bases: TGTGCCAGCAGCTTAGCTGGGAATTTAGGGACAGCGGGCTACACCTTC.

This clone was recorded only once. The chain combines TRBV24-1 with TRBJ1-1; D remains unclear. Trimming took off 5 bases at V and 1 base at J, with 7 bases between the two ends. The germline CDR1 and CDR2 sequences are KGHDR and SFDVKD. The length of the CDR3 is 13 residues. CDR3 amino acids: CATSVPGNTEAFF. The CDR3 DNA reads TGTGCCACCAGTGTTCCGGGGAACACTGAAGCTTTCTTT.